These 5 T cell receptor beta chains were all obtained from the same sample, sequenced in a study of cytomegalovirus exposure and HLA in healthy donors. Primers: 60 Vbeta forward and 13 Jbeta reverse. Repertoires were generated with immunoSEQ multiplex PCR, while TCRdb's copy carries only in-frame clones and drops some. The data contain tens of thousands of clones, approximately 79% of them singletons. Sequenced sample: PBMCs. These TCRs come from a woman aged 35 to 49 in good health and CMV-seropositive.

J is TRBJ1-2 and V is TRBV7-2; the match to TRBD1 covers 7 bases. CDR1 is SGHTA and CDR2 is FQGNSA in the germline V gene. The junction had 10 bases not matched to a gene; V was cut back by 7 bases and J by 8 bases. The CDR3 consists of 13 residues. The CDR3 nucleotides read TGTGCCAGCACTTTGACAGGGACGGGGGGCTACACCTTC. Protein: CASTLTGTGGYTF.

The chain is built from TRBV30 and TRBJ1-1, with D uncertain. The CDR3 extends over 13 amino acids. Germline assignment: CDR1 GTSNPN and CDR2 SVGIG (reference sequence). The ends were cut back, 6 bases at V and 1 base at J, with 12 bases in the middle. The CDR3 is CACTPGSNTEAFF. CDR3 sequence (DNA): TGTGCCTGTACTCCGGGGTCGAACACTGAAGCTTTCTTT.

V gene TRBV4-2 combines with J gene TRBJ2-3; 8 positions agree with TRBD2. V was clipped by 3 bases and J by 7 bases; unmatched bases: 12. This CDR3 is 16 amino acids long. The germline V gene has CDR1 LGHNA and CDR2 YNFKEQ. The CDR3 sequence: CASSHSAGGGRYTQYF. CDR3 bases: TGTGCCAGCAGCCACTCCGCCGGGGGGGGCCGTTATACGCAGTATTTT.

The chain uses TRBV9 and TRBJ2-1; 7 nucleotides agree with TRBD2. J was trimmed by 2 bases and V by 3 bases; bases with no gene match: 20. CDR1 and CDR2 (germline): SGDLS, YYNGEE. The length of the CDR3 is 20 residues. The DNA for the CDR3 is TGTGCCAGCAGCGCGCGCGGGGGTGGCTGGGGAGTTTTACCCTACAATGAGCAGTTCTTC. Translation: CASSARGGGWGVLPYNEQFF. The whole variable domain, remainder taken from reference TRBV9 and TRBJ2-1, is DSGVTQTPKHLITATGQRVTLRCSPRSGDLSVYWYQQSLDQGLQFLIQYYNGEERAKGNILERFSAQQFPDLHSELNLSSLELGDSALYFCASSARGGGWGVLPYNEQFFGPGTRLTVL.

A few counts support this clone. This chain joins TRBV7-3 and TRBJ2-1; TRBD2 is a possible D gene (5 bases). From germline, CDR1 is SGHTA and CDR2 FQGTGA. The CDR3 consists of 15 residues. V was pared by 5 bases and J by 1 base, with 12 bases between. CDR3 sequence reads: CASSAGIGSYNEQFF. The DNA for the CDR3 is TGTGCCAGCAGCGCGGGCATAGGGTCCTACAATGAGCAGTTCTTC.